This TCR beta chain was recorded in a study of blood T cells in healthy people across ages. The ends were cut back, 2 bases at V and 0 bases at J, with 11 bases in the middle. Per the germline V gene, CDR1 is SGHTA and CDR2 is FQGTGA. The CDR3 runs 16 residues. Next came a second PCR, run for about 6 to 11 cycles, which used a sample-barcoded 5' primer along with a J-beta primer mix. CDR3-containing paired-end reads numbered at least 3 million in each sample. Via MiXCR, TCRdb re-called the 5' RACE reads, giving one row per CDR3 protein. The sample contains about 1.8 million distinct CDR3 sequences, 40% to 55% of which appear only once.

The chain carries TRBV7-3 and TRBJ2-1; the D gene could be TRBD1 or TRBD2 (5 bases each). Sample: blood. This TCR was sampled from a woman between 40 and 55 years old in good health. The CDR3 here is CASSLSWDPSYNEQFF. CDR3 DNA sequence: TGTGCCAGCAGCTTATCGTGGGACCCCTCCTACAATGAGCAGTTCTTC.